The present T cell receptor (beta chain) was sequenced within a study of identical twins (dated by TCRdb to between 2015 and 2016). About the full investigation: The study deep-sequenced TCR alpha and beta repertoires from monozygotic twins, unrelated adults of various ages and cord blood to test whether fetal clonotypes persist. To rule out contamination, replicate twin experiments were performed at different times with different library preparation protocols. Broader findings and caveats from the paper: A weaker excess of twin sharing was found in beta out-of-frame sequences because the signal-to-noise ratio was lowered by fewer shared sequences. Compared with coincidental sharing between unrelated individuals, out-of-frame TCR alpha sequences shared between twins showed an excess of sequences with low generation probability. Recombination models systematically underestimated out-of-frame TCR alpha sharing in monozygotic twins but agreed with sharing between unrelated individuals. Invariant T cells such as MAIT and iNKT could partly confound zero-insertion analyses, although diverse VJ usage argued against such confounding for most clonotypes. Because the same donors could not be followed over many years, the conclusions relied on cross-sectional statistical analysis. Abundant cord blood beta clonotypes had fewer insertions, young adult naive repertoires showed a similar but weaker trend, and memory repertoires showed no such trend.

Libraries were made using 5' RACE. TCRdb shows the sequencer as Illumina HiSeq 2000. A universal primer binding site was introduced by template switching, and a unique molecular identifier was present in the final cDNA, enabling accurate counting of TCR cDNA molecules. First-strand cDNA for TCR alpha and beta chains was synthesized from specific primers in the conserved constant-segment region. To control for contamination, every cDNA library carried two barcodes: a SMART-Mk sample barcode plus Illumina barcodes. Two successive PCR steps introduced TruSeq adapter sequences along with Illumina sample barcodes. The TCR alpha and beta cDNA libraries were sequenced on the Illumina HiSeq platform using custom primers. The study's processing was this. Unique molecular identifiers were extracted from raw reads with MiGEC, and CDR3 positions were determined with MiXCR. For each individual, recombination models were inferred using an EM algorithm with the repgenHMM and IGoR tools. The analysis of shared clonotypes was done with the tcR package in R, with sharing normalized by the product of cloneset sizes. To study raw recombination free of thymic and clonal selection effects, out-of-frame nonproductive sequences were analyzed. The public reads were reprocessed in TCRdb via fastp at Q25 and MiXCR, keeping in-frame beta chains. Rows matching on CDR3 protein sequence are summarized as one entry with the most common DNA and genes. TCRdb's processing, not the authors' own work, is the source of the V and J calls. This sample lists approximately 620,000 distinct CDR3 sequences; around 8.3% were detected once. The top ten clonotypes cover more than 0.75% of the sample.

All donors were healthy Caucasians. Three pairs of female monozygotic twins, all aged about 18 to 29 years, were included in the twin cohort. Peripheral blood mononuclear cells were the source from which RNA for the TCR libraries was isolated. The CDR3 sequence holds 15 residues, the cysteine and phenylalanine included. The read is trimmed to its CDR3 DNA, 45 bases read in frame from base 1. V ends up 1 base short and J 0 bases short, with an unmatched junction base count of 4. The germline V gene (reference sequence) supplies CDR1 DFQATT and CDR2 SNEGSKA. For this clonotype: Its antigen is still unknown. Per-base quality was not reported, and no clone a single base away is much larger than it.

The same data also contributed to another study, on yellow fever vaccine responses in identical twins. The second paper further reports: The T cell response to vaccination in identical twins was reported by the authors to appear partly convergent and partly personalized. Focusing on identical twins, the study followed the T cell clones that responded to the vaccine, and did so with precision.

The source is a young woman in good health. Specimen: PBMCs. The chain links TRBV20-1 with TRBJ2-5, with 8 junctional bases fitting TRBD2. The CDR3 reads CSARVRGGNQETQYF. The DNA sequence is TGCAGTGCTAGAGTCCGCGGGGGGAACCAAGAGACCCAGTACTTC.